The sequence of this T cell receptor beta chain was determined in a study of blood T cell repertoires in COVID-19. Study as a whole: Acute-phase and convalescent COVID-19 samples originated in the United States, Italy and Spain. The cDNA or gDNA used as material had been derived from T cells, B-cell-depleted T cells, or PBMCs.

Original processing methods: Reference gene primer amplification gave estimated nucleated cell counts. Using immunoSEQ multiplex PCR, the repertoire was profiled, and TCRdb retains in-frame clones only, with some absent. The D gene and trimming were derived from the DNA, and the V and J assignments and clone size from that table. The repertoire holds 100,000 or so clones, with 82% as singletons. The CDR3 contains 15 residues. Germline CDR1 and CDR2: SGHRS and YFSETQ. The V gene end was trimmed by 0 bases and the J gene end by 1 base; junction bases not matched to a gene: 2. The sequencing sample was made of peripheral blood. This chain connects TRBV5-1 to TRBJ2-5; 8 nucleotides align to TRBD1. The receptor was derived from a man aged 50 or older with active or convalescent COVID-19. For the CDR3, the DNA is TGCGCCAGCAGCTTGGCCACAGGGGGCCAAGAGACCCAGTACTTC. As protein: CASSLATGGQETQYF.